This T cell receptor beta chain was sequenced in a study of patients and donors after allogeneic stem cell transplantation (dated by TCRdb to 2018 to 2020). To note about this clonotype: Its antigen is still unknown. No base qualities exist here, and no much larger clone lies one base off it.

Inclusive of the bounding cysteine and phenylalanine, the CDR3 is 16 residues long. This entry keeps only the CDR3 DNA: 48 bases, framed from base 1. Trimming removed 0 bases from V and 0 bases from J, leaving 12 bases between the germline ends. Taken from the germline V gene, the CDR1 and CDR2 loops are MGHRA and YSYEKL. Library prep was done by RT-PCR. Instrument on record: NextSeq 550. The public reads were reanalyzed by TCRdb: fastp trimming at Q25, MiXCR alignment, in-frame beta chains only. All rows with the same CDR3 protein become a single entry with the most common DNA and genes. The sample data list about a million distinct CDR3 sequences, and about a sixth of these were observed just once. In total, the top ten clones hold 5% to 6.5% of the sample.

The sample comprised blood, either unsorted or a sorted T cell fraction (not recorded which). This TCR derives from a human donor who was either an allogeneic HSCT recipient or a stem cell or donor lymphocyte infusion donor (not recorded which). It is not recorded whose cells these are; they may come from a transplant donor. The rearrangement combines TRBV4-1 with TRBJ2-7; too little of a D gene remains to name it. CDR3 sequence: CASSQEGLAHSYEQYF. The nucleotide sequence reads TGCGCCAGCAGCCAAGAAGGATTAGCACACTCCTACGAGCAGTACTTC.